This T cell receptor beta chain emerged from a study of blood T cell repertoires in COVID-19. The protocol was immunoSEQ multiplex PCR, while the TCRdb copy is restricted to in-frame clones and leaves out a portion. The sample contains about 90,000 clones, around 90% of which appear only once. The V and J ends lost 4 bases and 0 bases respectively, with 14 bases between them. Per germline, CDR1 MGHDK and CDR2 SYGVNS. The CDR3 consists of 16 residues. This clonotype was sampled from a human donor with active COVID-19. The donor label of this sample is uncertain. This chain joins TRBV25-1 and TRBJ2-3, with D possibly matching TRBD1 (7 bases). The sample comprised peripheral blood. CDR3 amino acids: CASSVPGGLSTDTQYF. Written as DNA, the CDR3 is TGTGCCAGCAGTGTCCCAGGGGGGCTTAGCACAGATACGCAGTATTTT.